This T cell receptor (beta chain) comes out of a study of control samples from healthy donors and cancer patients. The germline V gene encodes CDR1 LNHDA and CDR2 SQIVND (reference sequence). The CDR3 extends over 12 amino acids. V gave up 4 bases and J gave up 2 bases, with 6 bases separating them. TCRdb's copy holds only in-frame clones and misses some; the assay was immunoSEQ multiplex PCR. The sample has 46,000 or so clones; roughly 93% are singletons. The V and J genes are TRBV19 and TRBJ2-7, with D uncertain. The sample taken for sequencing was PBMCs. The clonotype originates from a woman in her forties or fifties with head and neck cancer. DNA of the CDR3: TGTGCCAGTAGTAATCCACCCTACGAGCAGTACTTC. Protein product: CASSNPPYEQYF.